This T cell receptor beta chain was obtained from a study of T cells in Graves' hyperthyroidism and ophthalmopathy (dated by TCRdb to about 2019). About the full investigation: Peripheral blood samples were taken at the time of initial diagnosis, prior to any treatment. To identify TCR V-J signatures that set the groups apart, the researchers used a discovery cohort of 100 patients, made up of 43 with Graves' ophthalmopathy and some 56 with stable Graves' hyperthyroidism. An independent validation cohort of fewer than 20 hyperthyroidism patients and about 16 patients who later progressed to ophthalmopathy tested prospective prediction of ophthalmopathy. For training and testing, the 110 or so patients in the discovery cohort were randomly divided in a 7:3 ratio. In six Graves' hyperthyroidism patients, the study also compared T-cell repertoires from thyroid tissue with T-cell repertoires from blood. Following sampling, methimazole starting at 30 mg daily was given to hyperthyroidism patients, and high-dose intravenous methylprednisolone was given to ophthalmopathy patients. The paper describes TCR Vbeta CDR3 sequencing of 135 peripheral blood samples, made up of 43 ophthalmopathy patients, around 78 hyperthyroidism patients and 17 progressor patients.

As concerns this clonotype: It lacks a known antigen. No clone much larger than this one lies a single base away; base qualities are absent.

The investigation overall reported the following: Sample size was not statistically predetermined, and investigators were not blinded to group allocation. A 13 V-J signature model separated ophthalmopathy from stable hyperthyroidism, with approximately 87% sensitivity and about 81% specificity in cross-validation and 80%/75% in testing. Blood samples also contained most of the expanded thyroid clonotypes (frequency above 0.001), which suggests that blood repertoires may reflect thyroid immune responses. In validation, progression to ophthalmopathy was predicted by the model with 70% to 71% sensitivity and roughly 76% specificity, a median of approximately 7.1 months before onset.

Stable Graves' hyperthyroidism was defined as the absence of progression to ophthalmopathy over 18 months of follow-up. Hyperthyroidism patients were aged 18 to 65 years and newly diagnosed, with disease duration of less than 2 months. Any patient with an uncontrolled infection, another autoimmune disease, pregnancy or lactation was excluded. Diagnoses were based on clinical symptoms, serum thyroxine and TRAb, thyroid ultrasound and orbital computed tomography. PBMCs were isolated from 7.5 to 10 ml of fresh peripheral blood by Ficoll-Paque density gradient centrifugation. Total RNA was extracted using Trizol reagent, and RNA quality was assessed on an Agilent 2100 Bioanalyzer. CDR1 and CDR2 are drawn from the germline V gene: MGHRA, YSYEKL. V lost 8 bases and J lost 2 bases, and the count of bases not matched to a germline gene is 7. Reading from cysteine to phenylalanine, the CDR3 counts 15 amino acids. The retained sequence is limited to the CDR3, 45 bases, with the frame set at the first base.

The TCR beta CDR3 regions were amplified from RNA transcripts. The TCR CDR3 was subjected to a first round of RT-PCR using the HTBI primer set and the Qiagen OneStep RT-PCR kit. The libraries were constructed in a second round of multiplex PCR and then size-selected and purified. The libraries were sequenced on an Illumina HiSeq2000 using paired-end 100 bp reads. In the authors' own workflow: SOAPnuke was used to process the raw data, removing reads that contained adapters or uncalled bases, had a mean Phred below 15, or lacked an exact match to the constant primer or identifier. COPE v1.2.5 was used to merge the high-quality paired reads, and each unique nucleotide sequence was defined as a clonotype. Clonotypes were aligned to IMGT TRBV, TRBD and TRBJ reference segments using MiTCR v1.1. The analysis included only V-J combinations with a frequency above 0.0001, which together covered 99.2% of the repertoires. The TCS score was defined as F50 (clonal expansion) divided by E x V (chaos), with BLOSUM62-based TCRdist calculated between CDR3 peptides within each V-J. Welch's t-statistics and random forest reduced 514 V-J features to roughly 13, which were used in a naive Bayes classifier (R e1071). The public sequencing data were trimmed at Q25 with fastp and processed into clonotypes with MiXCR by TCRdb, which kept only in-frame beta chains. Every CDR3 protein is listed once, alongside the most common genes and DNA of its rows. It is TCRdb's table, rather than the study itself, that gives the V and J calls and clone size. Across this sample there are around 500,000 distinct CDR3 sequences, with about 15% seen only once. Clones ranked in the top ten supply less than 20% of the sample.

This receptor was identified in a woman younger than 30 with Graves' hyperthyroidism. Recombination linked TRBV4-1 to TRBJ2-3, and 10 bases in between align with TRBD2. Sequenced: blood. The CDR3 region has the sequence CASRSGRKVTDTQYF. The sequence in DNA is TGCGCCAGCCGTAGCGGGAGGAAGGTCACAGATACGCAGTATTTT.